This T cell receptor (beta chain) emerged from a study of cytomegalovirus exposure and HLA in healthy donors. The germline V gene encodes CDR1 MNHEY and CDR2 SVGAGI. CDR3 length: 15 amino acids. The V and J ends lost 4 bases and 10 bases respectively, with 19 bases between them. The PCR used 60 Vbeta and 13 Jbeta primers. Only in-frame clones appear in the TCRdb table, and some are missing; sequencing was by immunoSEQ multiplex PCR. The sample comprises 120,000 or so clones, around 80% of which are singletons, and more than 1% rests with the top ten. The chain joins TRBV6-5 to TRBJ1-4; no reliable D call. The source material was PBMCs. The TCR was taken from a female donor in good health and CMV-seronegative. The CDR3 region has the DNA TGTGCCAGCAGTTTGGATGGCTCCTTTGCGGGAAAACTGTTTTTT. This codes for CASSLDGSFAGKLFF.